This entry lists 3 T cell receptor beta chains sequenced from one sample in a study of blood T cell repertoires in COVID-19. Profiling relied on immunoSEQ multiplex PCR, and the TCRdb table lists in-frame clones only, not all of them. Counted here are 200,000 to 250,000 clones, around nine tenths occurring once; the ten biggest clones make up over 2.5%. The sequenced sample consisted of peripheral blood. These receptor sequences come from a man aged 55 to 70 with acute or convalescent COVID-19.

The chain combines TRBV21-1 with TRBJ2-1; the DNA was not compared with TRBD1, the D call given in the table. TRBV21-1 is tagged as a pseudogene. The CDR3 covers 19 residues. CDR3 residues: CASSKWGGLSLGIIMEQFF. Here the CDR3 DNA reads TGTGCCAGCAGCAAATGGGGCGGTTTGTCACTCGGAATCATCATGGAGCAGTTCTTC.

V gene TRBV2 combines with J gene TRBJ1-5; unclear D gene. The V gene lost 8 bases and the J gene lost 3 bases, with 11 bases spanning the gap. CDR1 and CDR2 from the germline V gene are SNHLY and FYNNEI. This CDR3 has 13 amino acids. The CDR3 loop is CASHTAPNQPQHF. The CDR3 DNA follows: TGTGCCAGCCATACAGCCCCCAATCAGCCCCAGCATTTT. Together with reference TRBV2 and TRBJ1-5, the CDR3 gives the full variable domain: EPEVTQTPSHQVTQMGQEVILRCVPISNHLYFYWYRQILGQKVEFLVSFYNNEISEKSEIFDDQFSVERPDGSNFTLKIRSTKLEDSAMYFCASHTAPNQPQHFGDGTRLSIL.

Turning to this clone: Other DNA sequences of this sample code for an identical CDR3. The genes are TRBV5-1 and TRBJ2-5; perhaps TRBD2 as D (5 bases). From germline, CDR1 is SGHRS and CDR2 YFSETQ. The CDR3 is 13 residues long. Trimming stripped 0 bases from V and 4 bases from J, with 7 bases between. CDR3 sequence reads: CASSLGGLETQYF. CDR3 nucleotide sequence: TGCGCCAGCAGCTTGGGAGGGCTAGAGACCCAGTACTTC.